This T cell receptor beta chain was retrieved from a study of response to subunit inactivated influenza vaccine. Study-wide results and caveats: It was the authors' suggestion that each seasonal influenza vaccination recruits few new T cells.

As concerns this clonotype: The antigen is unknown.

TCRdb re-derived calls from the RT-PCR reads in MiXCR, one entry per CDR3 protein. The sample shows 500,000 to 600,000 distinct CDR3 sequences, 15% to 20% of them seen only once. The receptor comes from a man between 50 and 69 years old who received an inactivated influenza vaccine. Sequenced here: CD4+ T cells sorted from PBMCs, sampled roughly 24 months after vaccination.

This CDR3 reads CATSDVTLGTEAFF. CDR3 DNA sequence: TGTGCCACCAGTGATGTCACATTGGGCACTGAAGCTTTCTTT. The chain is built from TRBV24-1 and TRBJ1-1, with D unclear. Germline V lookup: CDR1 KGHDR, CDR2 SFDVKD. The CDR3 has 14 residues. The V end lost 3 bases, the J end lost 4 bases, and 11 bases lay between the germline ends.